One and the same sample provided the 26 T cell receptor beta chains below, sequenced in a study of OX40 agonist ivuxolimab in advanced cancers. Produced via immunoSEQ multiplex PCR; TCRdb's table is partial and in-frame only. Of 60,000 or so clones listed, approximately 90% are singletons. The sample in question was CD4+ or CD8+ T cells sorted from blood, obtained in a trial of the OX40 agonist ivuxolimab. The source is an adult with an advanced solid tumor such as melanoma, head and neck, liver or kidney cancer.

V gene TRBV5-4 combines with J gene TRBJ2-5; 9 bases fit TRBD2. Trimming removed 4 bases from V and 5 bases from J; junction bases left unmatched: 15. This CDR3 contains 17 residues. CDR1 is SGHNT, CDR2 YYREEE, per germline (reference sequence). In DNA form, the CDR3 reads TGTGCCAGCAGCCCGTTTAGGTCTCTGCGGGGGGGGGAGACCCAGTACTTC. This gives the protein CASSPFRSLRGGETQYF.

V and J are TRBV5-6 and TRBJ1-3; 8 bases agree with TRBD1. V lost 3 bases to trimming and J lost 4 bases; unmatched junction nucleotides: 6. This CDR3 spans 15 amino acids. Germline V lookup: CDR1 SGHDT, CDR2 YYEEEE. The CDR3 protein is CASSSPTGAGNTIYF. The CDR3 DNA reads as TGTGCCAGCAGCTCCCCGACAGGGGCAGGAAACACCATATATTTT.

V and J are TRBV10-1 and TRBJ1-2, with 9 positions matching TRBD1. Germline values: CDR1 WNHNN, CDR2 SYGVQD (reference sequence). The CDR3 runs to 13 residues. J lost 4 bases, V lost 5 bases, and 2 bases had no gene match. The CDR3 bases are TGCGCCAGCAGTCGGGACAGGGTCTATGGCTACACCTTC. Protein sequence: CASSRDRVYGYTF.

The rearrangement joins TRBV5-1 to TRBJ1-2, with D maybe TRBD1 (5 bases). V was cut by 2 bases and J by 6 bases, with 14 bases left in between. CDR1 and CDR2 (germline): SGHRS, YFSETQ. This CDR3 spans 14 amino acids. The CDR3 protein is CASSFDGAGDGYTF. For the CDR3, the DNA is TGCGCCAGCAGCTTTGATGGGGCGGGGGATGGCTACACCTTC.

This rearrangement joins TRBV30 to TRBJ1-2; D possibly corresponds to TRBD1 (5 bases). Germline loops: CDR1 GTSNPN, CDR2 SVGIG (reference sequence). V was clipped by 0 bases and J by 8 bases, with 19 bases between them. This CDR3 has 15 residues. The CDR3 loop reads CAWSVMGTAPSGYTF. CDR3 bases: TGTGCCTGGAGTGTAATGGGGACGGCCCCTTCGGGCTACACCTTC.

The V gene is TRBV2, the J gene TRBJ1-5; D may be TRBD1 (6 bases). This CDR3 is 15 amino acids long. V lost 2 bases, J lost 2 bases, and 10 bases lay in between. Per the germline V gene, CDR1 is SNHLY and CDR2 is FYNNEI. CDR3 in amino acids: CASSEWTVGNQPQHF. The CDR3 nucleotides read TGTGCCAGCAGTGAATGGACAGTTGGCAATCAGCCCCAGCATTTT.

This chain uses TRBV7-9 with TRBJ2-3; the D gene is possibly TRBD1 (6 bases). Germline V lookup: CDR1 SEHNR, CDR2 FQNEAQ (reference sequence). V dropped 0 bases and J dropped 1 base, with 8 bases sitting between them. The CDR3 runs 15 residues. This chain's CDR3 is CASSLAQGRTDTQYF. The CDR3 nucleotides read TGTGCCAGCAGCTTAGCGCAGGGGCGCACAGATACGCAGTATTTT.

The V gene is TRBV19, the J gene TRBJ1-2, with D hard to call. The length of the CDR3 is 17 residues. V lost 2 bases to trimming and J lost 4 bases, with 20 bases between them. Germline CDR1 reads LNHDA; CDR2 reads SQIVND (reference sequence). The CDR3 bases are TGTGCCAGTAGTATAAGTTCGGCAGCGACCCATCTCTATGGCTACACCTTC. Translation gives CASSISSAATHLYGYTF.

The CDR3 is CASSLRGNTEAFF. CDR3 nucleotide sequence: TGTGCCAGCAGCCTGCGAGGGAACACTGAAGCTTTCTTT. V and J are TRBV7-8 and TRBJ1-1; D not certain. V was clipped by 5 bases and J by 1 base, with 8 bases between them. Germline CDR1 SGHVS, CDR2 FQNEAQ. This CDR3 region has 13 residues. The entire variable domain, with the rest obtained from reference TRBV7-8 and TRBJ1-1, is as follows: GAGVSQSPRYKVAKRGQDVALRCDPISGHVSLFWYQQALGQGPEFLTYFQNEAQLDKSGLPSDRFFAERPEGSVSTLKIQRTQQEDSAVYLCASSLRGNTEAFFGQGTRLTVV.

The rearrangement links TRBV30 to TRBJ2-5; D is unclear. CDR1 GTSNPN and CDR2 SVGIG come from the germline V gene (reference sequence). CDR3 length equals 17 residues. V dropped 7 bases and J dropped 5 bases, with 29 bases sitting between them. The CDR3 is CASSRGVRQRSRETQYF. In nucleotides, the CDR3 is TGTGCCTCCTCCCGAGGAGTCCGGCAGCGAAGTCGGGAGACCCAGTACTTC.

V gene TRBV30 combines with J gene TRBJ2-7; D might be TRBD2 (7 bases). Germline V gene data show CDR1 as GTSNPN and CDR2 as SVGIG (reference sequence). This CDR3 has 14 residues. Between the trimmed V and J ends, which lost 4 bases and 2 bases, there was a span of 15 bases. This chain's CDR3 is CAWNIRGAPYEQYF. The DNA for the CDR3 is TGTGCCTGGAATATTCGGGGGGCCCCCTACGAGCAGTACTTC.

The genes are TRBV28 and TRBJ1-2; possible D gene TRBD1, 5 bases. V was clipped by 5 bases and J by 9 bases, with 13 bases between them. The CDR3 contains 12 residues. CDR1 is MDHEN, CDR2 SYDVKM, per germline. The CDR3 bases are TGTGCCAGCAGTCCCGGGGACCGTCGCTACACCTTC. This gives the protein CASSPGDRRYTF.

V gene TRBV18 combines with J gene TRBJ2-5; D tentatively reads TRBD1 or TRBD2 (5 bases each). Trimming stripped 8 bases from V and 1 base from J, with 11 bases between. The germline V gene has CDR1 KGHSH and CDR2 LQKENI. The CDR3 runs to 13 residues. CDR3 DNA: TGTGCCAGCCACGGGACCCCCCAAGAGACCCAGTACTTC. Translated: CASHGTPQETQYF.

This chain uses TRBV18 with TRBJ2-1, with TRBD2 identical over 8 bases. CDR3 length: 14 amino acids. Germline values: CDR1 KGHSH, CDR2 LQKENI. Trimming removed 3 bases from V and 12 bases from J; junction bases left unmatched: 10. The CDR3, as DNA: TGTGCCAGCTCACCGCCCGGGAGGGGGAGTAGGCAGTTCTTC. Its translation: CASSPPGRGSRQFF.

The rearrangement uses TRBV11-2 and TRBJ2-3; unclear D gene. The germline V and J ends were trimmed by 5 bases and 2 bases, with 2 bases remaining between them. There are 11 residues in the CDR3. In germline, CDR1 is SGHAT, CDR2 FQNNGV. CDR3 protein: CASSHTDTQYF. The CDR3 coding sequence is TGTGCCAGCAGCCACACAGATACGCAGTATTTT.

V usage is TRBV25-1 and J usage is TRBJ1-1; no clear D. CDR1 is MGHDK, CDR2 SYGVNS, per germline. The CDR3 contains 12 residues. V lost 6 bases to trimming and J lost 0 bases, with 5 bases between them. The CDR3 loop reads CASRGLNTEAFF. Here the CDR3 DNA reads TGTGCCAGCAGGGGATTGAACACTGAAGCTTTCTTT.

The CDR3 DNA is TGTGCCAGCAGCCAGGAACAGGGGGGAGATACGCAGTATTTT. This translates into CASSQEQGGDTQYF. J is TRBJ2-3 and V is TRBV4-2; 8 nucleotides align to TRBD1. After removal of 3 bases from V and 5 bases from J, the junction contained 4 bases not matched to a gene. CDR1 and CDR2 (germline): LGHNA, YNFKEQ. The CDR3 extends over 14 amino acids.

The gene calls are TRBV11-3 and TRBJ2-1; 9 bases align to TRBD2. Germline-derived CDR1 and CDR2 are SGHNT and YENEEA. Trimming removed 5 bases from V and 7 bases from J; junction bases left unmatched: 9. The CDR3 runs to 15 residues. CDR3 loop: CASSISGGNSNEQFF. Here the CDR3 DNA reads TGTGCCAGCAGCATAAGCGGGGGGAACTCGAATGAGCAGTTCTTC.

The rearrangement links TRBV6-1 to TRBJ1-1; D perhaps matches TRBD1 (5 bases). The CDR3 runs 14 residues. V shed 5 bases and J shed 6 bases, with 16 bases lying between them. Germline CDR1 reads MNHNS; CDR2 reads SASEGT. CDR3 sequence (DNA): TGTGCCAGCAGTACGTCAGGGTCGTACGCTGAAGCTTTCTTT. This translates into CASSTSGSYAEAFF.

V is TRBV29-1 and J is TRBJ2-7, with D unresolved. This CDR3 is 15 amino acids long. Germline V gene sequence: CDR1 SQVTM, CDR2 ANQGSEA. The germline V and J ends were trimmed by 5 bases and 3 bases, with 20 bases remaining between them. The CDR3 here is CSVRQAAAEIYEQYF. The DNA for the CDR3 is TGCAGCGTTCGGCAGGCCGCAGCCGAGATCTACGAGCAGTACTTC.

The J gene is TRBJ1-1, the V gene TRBV5-1; D is perhaps TRBD1 (5 bases). V lost 3 bases, J lost 1 base, and 10 bases lay in between. Looked up from germline, CDR1 is SGHRS and CDR2 is YFSETQ. The CDR3 is 14 residues long. Here the CDR3 reads CASSYERGNTEAFF. In nucleotides, the CDR3 is TGCGCCAGCAGCTACGAGAGGGGGAACACTGAAGCTTTCTTT.

This sequence joins TRBV6-7 and TRBJ2-5; D is possibly TRBD1 (5 bases). TRBV6-7 is known as an ORF, though its function is uncertain. The CDR3 has 16 amino acids. Trimming left V 5 bases short and J 6 bases short, with 22 bases between. Here the CDR3 reads CASSPPHRTSGKTQYF. The CDR3 DNA reads TGTGCCAGCAGTCCCCCTCATCGGACAAGTGGGAAGACCCAGTACTTC.

The gene calls are TRBV18 and TRBJ1-2, with D possibly TRBD1 on 5 matching bases. CDR1 is KGHSH and CDR2 is LQKENI in the germline V gene. The CDR3 consists of 15 residues. Trimming stripped 0 bases from V and 4 bases from J, with 12 bases between. The CDR3 is CASSPPSREGYGYTF. CDR3 DNA sequence: TGTGCCAGCTCACCACCTAGCAGGGAGGGCTATGGCTACACCTTC. Combining the CDR3 with reference TRBV18 and TRBJ1-2 gives the whole variable domain NAGVMQNPRHLVRRRGQEARLRCSPMKGHSHVYWYRQLPEEGLKFMVYLQKENIIDESGMPKERFSAEFPKEGPSILRIQQVVRGDSAAYFCASSPPSREGYGYTFGSGTRLTVV.

The rearrangement links TRBV14 to TRBJ2-1; D is uncertain. The CDR3 runs to 13 residues. V lost 0 bases to trimming and J lost 10 bases, with 10 bases between them. Germline V CDR1 and CDR2: SGHDN, FVKESK. CDR3 sequence (DNA): TGTGCCAGCAGCCAAGACAGATTTGGAGAGCAGTTCTTC. It translates to CASSQDRFGEQFF.

This chain joins TRBV5-4 and TRBJ2-1, with 12 bases matching TRBD2. V was clipped by 4 bases and J by 3 bases; unmatched bases: 5. CDR1 is SGHNT, CDR2 YYREEE, per germline (reference sequence). This CDR3 is built from 16 residues. CDR3 sequence (DNA): TGTGCCAGCAGCCTGCCGGGACTAGCGGGCTACAATGAGCAGTTCTTC. Translation: CASSLPGLAGYNEQFF.

The chain is built from TRBV4-1 and TRBJ1-1, with D perhaps TRBD1 (6 bases). Deletions cut 2 bases from V and 0 bases from J, with 19 bases between. The length of the CDR3 is 18 residues. In germline, CDR1 is MGHRA, CDR2 YSYEKL. The CDR3 is CASSQNGGAGAMNTEAFF. The CDR3 DNA reads as TGCGCCAGCAGCCAAAACGGTGGGGCAGGGGCAATGAACACTGAAGCTTTCTTT.